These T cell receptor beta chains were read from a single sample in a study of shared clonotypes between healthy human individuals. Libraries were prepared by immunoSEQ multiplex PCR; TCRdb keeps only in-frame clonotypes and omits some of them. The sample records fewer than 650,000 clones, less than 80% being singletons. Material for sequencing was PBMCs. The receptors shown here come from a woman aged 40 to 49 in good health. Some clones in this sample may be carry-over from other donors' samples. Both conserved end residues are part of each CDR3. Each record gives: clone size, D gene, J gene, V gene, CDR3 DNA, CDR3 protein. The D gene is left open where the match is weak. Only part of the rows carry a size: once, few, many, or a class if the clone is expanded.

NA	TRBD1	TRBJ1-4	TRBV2	TGTGCCAGCAGGGAACCCGACAGGGGGGATAATGAAAAACTGTTTTTT	CASREPDRGDNEKLFF
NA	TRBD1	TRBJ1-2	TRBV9	TGTGCCAGCAGCGTAGACGCAGGACAGGGAAGCTATGGCTACACCTTC	CASSVDAGQGSYGYTF
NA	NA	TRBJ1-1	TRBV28	TGTGCCAGCAGCTCCCGGGAGGGCACTGAAGCTTTCTTT	CASSSREGTEAFF
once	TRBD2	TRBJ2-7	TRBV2	TGTGCCAGCAGTGAGGGACTGACGGGGGGAGGGTACGAGCAGTACTTC	CASSEGLTGGGYEQYF
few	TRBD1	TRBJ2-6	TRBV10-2	TGCGCCAGCAGGGGGACAGGTGGTGCTGGGGCCAACGTCCTGACTTTC	CASRGTGGAGANVLTF
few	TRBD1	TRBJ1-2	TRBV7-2	TGTGCCAGCAGCTTAGATGGGACAGCCTATGGCTACACCTTC	CASSLDGTAYGYTF
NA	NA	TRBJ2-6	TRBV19	TGTGCCAGTAGTATAACTAGGGGGAGGACTGGGGCCAACGTCCTGACTTTC	CASSITRGRTGANVLTF
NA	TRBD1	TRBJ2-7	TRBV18	TGTGCCAGCTCACTCGGACAGGGCATCATCTACGAGCAGTACTTC	CASSLGQGIIYEQYF
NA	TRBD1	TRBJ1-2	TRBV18	TGTGCCAGCTCACCATCGGGGGACAGGGGTAACTATGGCTACACCTTC	CASSPSGDRGNYGYTF
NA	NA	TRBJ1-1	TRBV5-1	TGCGCCAGCAGCCACACGCCCGGGCTTGAAGCTTTCTTT	CASSHTPGLEAFF
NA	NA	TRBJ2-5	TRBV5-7	TGTGCCAGCAGGGGTTTGATAGAAGAGACCCAGTACTTC	CASRGLIEETQYF
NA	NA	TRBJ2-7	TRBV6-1	TGTGCCAGCATGGGGGGGGCTGACAAATACGAGCAGTACTTC	CASMGGADKYEQYF
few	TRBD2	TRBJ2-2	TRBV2	TGTGCCAGCAGGGCTAGCGGGAGTACCGGGGAGCTGTTTTTT	CASRASGSTGELFF
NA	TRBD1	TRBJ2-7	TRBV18	TGTGCCAGCTCACCTACCCCGACAGGGGACAACGAGCAGTACTTC	CASSPTPTGDNEQYF
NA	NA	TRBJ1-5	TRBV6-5	TGTGCCAGCAGGCGGACGGGTCGCAATCAGCCCCAGCATTTT	CASRRTGRNQPQHF
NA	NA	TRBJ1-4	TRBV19	TGTGCCAGTAGTATAACGCCGGGGATACTGTTTTTT	CASSITPGILFF
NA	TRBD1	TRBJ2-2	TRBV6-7	TGTGCCAGCAGTTACTCGGGACAGGCTCCACCAAGGAACACCGGGGAGCTGTTTTTT	CASSYSGQAPPRNTGELFF